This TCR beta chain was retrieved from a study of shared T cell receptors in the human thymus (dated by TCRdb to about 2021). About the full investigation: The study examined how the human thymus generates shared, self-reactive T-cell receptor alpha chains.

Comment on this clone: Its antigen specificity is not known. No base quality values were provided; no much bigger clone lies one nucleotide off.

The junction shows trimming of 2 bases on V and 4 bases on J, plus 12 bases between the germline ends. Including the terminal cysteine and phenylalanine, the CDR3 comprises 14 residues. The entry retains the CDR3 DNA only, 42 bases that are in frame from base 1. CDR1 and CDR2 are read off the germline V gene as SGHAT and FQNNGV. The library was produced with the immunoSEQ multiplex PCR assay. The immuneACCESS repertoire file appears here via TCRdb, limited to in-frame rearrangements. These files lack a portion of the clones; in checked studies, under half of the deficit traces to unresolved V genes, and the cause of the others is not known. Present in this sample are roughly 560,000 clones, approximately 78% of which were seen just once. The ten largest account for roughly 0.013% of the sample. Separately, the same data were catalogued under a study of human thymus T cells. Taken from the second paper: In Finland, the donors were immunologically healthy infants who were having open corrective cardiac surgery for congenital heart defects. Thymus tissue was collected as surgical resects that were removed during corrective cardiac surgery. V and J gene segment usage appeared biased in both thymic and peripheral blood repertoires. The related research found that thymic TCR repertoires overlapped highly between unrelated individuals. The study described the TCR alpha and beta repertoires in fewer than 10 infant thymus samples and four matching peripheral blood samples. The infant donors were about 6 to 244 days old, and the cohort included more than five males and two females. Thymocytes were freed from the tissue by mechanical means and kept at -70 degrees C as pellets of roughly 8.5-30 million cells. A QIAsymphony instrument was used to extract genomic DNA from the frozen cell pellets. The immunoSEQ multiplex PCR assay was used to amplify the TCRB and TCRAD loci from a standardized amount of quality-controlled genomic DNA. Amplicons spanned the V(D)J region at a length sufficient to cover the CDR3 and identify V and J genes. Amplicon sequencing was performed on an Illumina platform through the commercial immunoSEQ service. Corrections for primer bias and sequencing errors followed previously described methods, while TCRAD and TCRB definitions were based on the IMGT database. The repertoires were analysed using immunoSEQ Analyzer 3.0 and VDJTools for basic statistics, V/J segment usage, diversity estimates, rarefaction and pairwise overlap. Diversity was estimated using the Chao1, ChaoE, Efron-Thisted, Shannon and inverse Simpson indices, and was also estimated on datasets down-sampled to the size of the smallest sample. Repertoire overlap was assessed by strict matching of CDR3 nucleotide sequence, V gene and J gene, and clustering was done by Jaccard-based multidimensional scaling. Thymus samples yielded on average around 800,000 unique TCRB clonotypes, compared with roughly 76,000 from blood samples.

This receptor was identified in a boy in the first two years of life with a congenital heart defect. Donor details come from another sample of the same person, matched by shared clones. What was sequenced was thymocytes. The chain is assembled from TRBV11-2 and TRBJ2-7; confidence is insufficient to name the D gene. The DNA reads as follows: TGTGCCAGCAGCTTACGAGAAGCGCCGTACGAGCAGTACTTC. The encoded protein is CASSLREAPYEQYF. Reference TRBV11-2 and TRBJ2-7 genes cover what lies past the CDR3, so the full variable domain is EAGVAQSPRYKIIEKRQSVAFWCNPISGHATLYWYQQILGQGPKLLIQFQNNGVVDDSQLPKDRFSAERLKGVDSTLKIQPAKLEDSAVYLCASSLREAPYEQYFGPGTRLTVT.